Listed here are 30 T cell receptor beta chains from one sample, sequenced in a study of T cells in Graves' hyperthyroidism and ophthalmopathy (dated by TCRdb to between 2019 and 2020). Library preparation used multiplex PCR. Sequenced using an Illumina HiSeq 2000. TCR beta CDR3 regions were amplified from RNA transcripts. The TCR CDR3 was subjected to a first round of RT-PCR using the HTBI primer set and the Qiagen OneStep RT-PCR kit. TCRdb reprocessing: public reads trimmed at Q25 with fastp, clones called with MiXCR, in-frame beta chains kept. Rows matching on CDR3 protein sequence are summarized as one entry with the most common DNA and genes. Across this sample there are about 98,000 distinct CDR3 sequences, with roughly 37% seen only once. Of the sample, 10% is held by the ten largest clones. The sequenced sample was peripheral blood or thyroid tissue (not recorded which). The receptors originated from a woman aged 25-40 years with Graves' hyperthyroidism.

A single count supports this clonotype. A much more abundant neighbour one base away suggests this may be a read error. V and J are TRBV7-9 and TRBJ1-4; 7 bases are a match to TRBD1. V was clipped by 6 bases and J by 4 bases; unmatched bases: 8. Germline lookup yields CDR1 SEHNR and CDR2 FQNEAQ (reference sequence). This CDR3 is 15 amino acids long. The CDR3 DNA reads TGTGCCAGCAGAGGAGGGGACAGACTTAATGAAAAACTGTTTTTT. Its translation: CASRGGDRLNEKLFF.

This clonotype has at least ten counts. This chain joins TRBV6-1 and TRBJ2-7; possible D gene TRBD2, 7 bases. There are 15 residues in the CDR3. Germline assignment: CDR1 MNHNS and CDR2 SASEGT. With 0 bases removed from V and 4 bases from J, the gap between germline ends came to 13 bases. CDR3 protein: CASSEAGGHGYEQYF. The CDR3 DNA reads TGTGCCAGCAGTGAAGCGGGGGGGCACGGGTACGAGCAGTACTTC.

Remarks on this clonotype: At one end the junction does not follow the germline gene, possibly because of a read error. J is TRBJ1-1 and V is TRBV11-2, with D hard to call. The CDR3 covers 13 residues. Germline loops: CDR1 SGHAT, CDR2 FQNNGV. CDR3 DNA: TGCGCCAGCAGCTTAATAGGGATCACTGAAGCTTTCTTT. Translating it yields CASSLIGITEAFF.

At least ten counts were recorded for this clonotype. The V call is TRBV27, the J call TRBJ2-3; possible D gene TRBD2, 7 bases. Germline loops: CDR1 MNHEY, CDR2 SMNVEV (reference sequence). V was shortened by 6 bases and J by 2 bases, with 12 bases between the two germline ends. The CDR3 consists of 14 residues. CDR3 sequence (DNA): TGTGCCAGCAGCGGGGGGCGTAACACAGATACGCAGTATTTT. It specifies CASSGGRNTDTQYF.

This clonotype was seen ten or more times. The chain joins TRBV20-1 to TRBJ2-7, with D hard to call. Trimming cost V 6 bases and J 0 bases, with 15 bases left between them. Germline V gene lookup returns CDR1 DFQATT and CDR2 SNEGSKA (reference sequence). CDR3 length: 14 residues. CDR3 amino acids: CSALTPISSYEQYF. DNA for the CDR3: TGCAGTGCCCTCACTCCGATTAGCTCCTACGAGCAGTACTTC.

The CDR3 DNA reads as TGCGCCAGCAGCTTGGGACTAGCGGGGGGGTACGAGCAGTACTTC. Its translation: CASSLGLAGGYEQYF. This chain connects TRBV5-1 to TRBJ2-7, with 14 bases that match TRBD2. V lost 0 bases to trimming and J lost 4 bases; unmatched junction nucleotides: 0. This CDR3 has 15 residues. From germline, CDR1 is SGHRS and CDR2 YFSETQ.

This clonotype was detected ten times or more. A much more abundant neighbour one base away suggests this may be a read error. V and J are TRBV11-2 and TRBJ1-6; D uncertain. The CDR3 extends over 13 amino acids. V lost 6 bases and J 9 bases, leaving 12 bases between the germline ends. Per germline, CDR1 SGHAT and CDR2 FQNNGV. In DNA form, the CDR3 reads TGTGCCAGCAGTCACCACCTCGGTTCACCCCTCCACTTT. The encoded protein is CASSHHLGSPLHF.

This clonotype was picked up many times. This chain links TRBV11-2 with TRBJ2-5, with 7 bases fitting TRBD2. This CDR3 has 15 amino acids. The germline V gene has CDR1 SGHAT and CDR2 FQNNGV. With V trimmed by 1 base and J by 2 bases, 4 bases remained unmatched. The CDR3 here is CASSLVWGGQETQYF. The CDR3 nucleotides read TGTGCCAGCAGCTTAGTCTGGGGGGGGCAAGAGACCCAGTACTTC.

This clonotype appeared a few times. CDR3: CASSLSTSGSDEQYF. DNA of the CDR3: TGTGCCAGCAGTTTATCAACTAGCGGGAGCGACGAGCAGTACTTC. This sequence joins TRBV28 and TRBJ2-7; 11 positions agree with TRBD2. CDR3 length equals 15 residues. Germline assignment: CDR1 MDHEN and CDR2 SYDVKM. With V trimmed by 1 base and J by 5 bases, 4 bases remained unmatched. The full variable domain, rest sourced from reference TRBV28 and TRBJ2-7, is DVKVTQSSRYLVKRTGEKVFLECVQDMDHENMFWYRQDPGLGLRLIYFSYDVKMKEKGDIPEGYSVSREKKERFSLILESASTNQTSMYLCASSLSTSGSDEQYFGPGTRLTVT.

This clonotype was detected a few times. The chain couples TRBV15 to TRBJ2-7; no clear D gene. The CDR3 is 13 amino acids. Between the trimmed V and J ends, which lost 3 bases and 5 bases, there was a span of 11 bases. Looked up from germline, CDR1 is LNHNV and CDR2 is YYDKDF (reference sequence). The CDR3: CATSSLSPDEQYF. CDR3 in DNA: TGTGCCACCAGCAGCTTGTCCCCAGACGAGCAGTACTTC.

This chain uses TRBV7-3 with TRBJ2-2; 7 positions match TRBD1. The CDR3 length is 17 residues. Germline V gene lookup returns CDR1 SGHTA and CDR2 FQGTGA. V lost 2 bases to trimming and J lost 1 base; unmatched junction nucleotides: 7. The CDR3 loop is CASSLYPGQRNTGELFF. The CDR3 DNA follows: TGTGCCAGCAGCTTATATCCGGGACAGAGGAACACCGGGGAGCTGTTTTTT. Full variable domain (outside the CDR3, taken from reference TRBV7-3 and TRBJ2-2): GAGVSQTPSNKVTEKGKYVELRCDPISGHTALYWYRQSLGQGPEFLIYFQGTGAADDSGLPNDRFFAVRPEGSVSTLKIQRTERGDSAVYLCASSLYPGQRNTGELFFGEGSRLTVL.

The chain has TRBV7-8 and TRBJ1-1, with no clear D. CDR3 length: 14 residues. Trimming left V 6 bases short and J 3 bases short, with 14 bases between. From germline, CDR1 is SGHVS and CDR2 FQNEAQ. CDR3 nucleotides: TGTGCCAGCAGTTACTCGGGCAGATACACTGAAGCTTTCTTT. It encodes CASSYSGRYTEAFF. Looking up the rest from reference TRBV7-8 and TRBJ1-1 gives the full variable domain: GAGVSQSPRYKVAKRGQDVALRCDPISGHVSLFWYQQALGQGPEFLTYFQNEAQLDKSGLPSDRFFAERPEGSVSTLKIQRTQQEDSAVYLCASSYSGRYTEAFFGQGTRLTVV.

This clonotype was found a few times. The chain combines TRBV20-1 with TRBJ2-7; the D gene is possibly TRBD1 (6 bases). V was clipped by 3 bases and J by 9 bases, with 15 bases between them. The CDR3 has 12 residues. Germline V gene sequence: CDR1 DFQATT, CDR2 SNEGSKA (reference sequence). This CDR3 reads CSARKGDSAQYF. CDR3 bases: TGCAGTGCTAGGAAGGGGGATTCGGCGCAGTACTTC.

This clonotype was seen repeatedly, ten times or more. The CDR3 sequence is CASTGGYQETQYF. CDR3 bases: TGTGCCAGCACGGGCGGCTACCAAGAGACCCAGTACTTC. The chain employs TRBV6-5 and TRBJ2-5, with D hard to call. The CDR3 covers 13 residues. The V gene lost 7 bases and the J gene lost 0 bases, with 9 bases spanning the gap. Germline V CDR1 and CDR2: MNHEY, SVGAGI.

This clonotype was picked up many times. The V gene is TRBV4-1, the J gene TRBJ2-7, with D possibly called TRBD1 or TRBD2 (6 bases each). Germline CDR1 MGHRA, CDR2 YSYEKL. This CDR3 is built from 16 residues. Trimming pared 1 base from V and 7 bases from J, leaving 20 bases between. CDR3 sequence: CASSQVQYPRGDEQYF. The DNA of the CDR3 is TGCGCCAGCAGCCAAGTACAGTACCCTAGGGGGGATGAGCAGTACTTC.

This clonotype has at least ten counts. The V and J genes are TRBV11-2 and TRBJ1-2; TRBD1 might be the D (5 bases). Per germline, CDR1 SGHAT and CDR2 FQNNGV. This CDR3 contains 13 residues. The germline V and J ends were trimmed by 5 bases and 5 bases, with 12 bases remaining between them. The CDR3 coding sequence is TGTGCCAGCAGCGCCGCGGGGGGTTATGGCTACACCTTC. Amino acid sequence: CASSAAGGYGYTF.

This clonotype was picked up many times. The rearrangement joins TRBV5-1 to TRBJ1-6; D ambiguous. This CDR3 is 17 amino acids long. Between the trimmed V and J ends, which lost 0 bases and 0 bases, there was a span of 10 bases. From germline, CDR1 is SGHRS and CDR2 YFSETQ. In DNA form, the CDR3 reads TGCGCCAGCAGCTTGGGGTTTGGGAGCTCCTATAATTCACCCCTCCACTTT. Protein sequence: CASSLGFGSSYNSPLHF. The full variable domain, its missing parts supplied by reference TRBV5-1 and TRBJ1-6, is KAGVTQTPRYLIKTRGQQVTLSCSPISGHRSVSWYQQTPGQGLQFLFEYFSETQRNKGNFPGRFSGRQFSNSRSEMNVSTLELGDSALYLCASSLGFGSSYNSPLHFGNGTRLTVT.

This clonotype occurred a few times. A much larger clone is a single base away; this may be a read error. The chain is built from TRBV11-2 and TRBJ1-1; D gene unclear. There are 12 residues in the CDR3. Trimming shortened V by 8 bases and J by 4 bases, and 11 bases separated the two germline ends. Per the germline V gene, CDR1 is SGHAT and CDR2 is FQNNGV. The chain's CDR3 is CASVSLGTEAFF. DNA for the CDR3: TGTGCCAGCGTCTCTTTAGGCACTGAAGCTTTCTTT.

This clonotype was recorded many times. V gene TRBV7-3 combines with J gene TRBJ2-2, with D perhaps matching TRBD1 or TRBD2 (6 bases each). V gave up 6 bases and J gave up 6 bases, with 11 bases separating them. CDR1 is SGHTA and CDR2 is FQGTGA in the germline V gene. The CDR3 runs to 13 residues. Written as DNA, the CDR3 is TGTGCCAGCAGGGCGGAGGGGGCCGGGGAGCTGTTTTTT. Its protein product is CASRAEGAGELFF.

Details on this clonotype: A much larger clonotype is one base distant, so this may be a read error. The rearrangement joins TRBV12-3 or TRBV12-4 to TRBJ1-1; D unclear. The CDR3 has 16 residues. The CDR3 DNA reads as TGTGCCAGCAGTTATTCCGGGGTAGCAGAGAACATTGAAGCTTTCTTT. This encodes CASSYSGVAENIEAFF.

CDR3 sequence reads: CASSLVGLSAYGYTF. The CDR3 DNA reads TGTGCCAGCAGCTTAGTTGGACTCTCAGCCTATGGCTACACCTTC. The chain links TRBV7-8 to TRBJ1-2; D is uncertain. The CDR3 has 15 residues. Germline lookup yields CDR1 SGHVS and CDR2 FQNEAQ. Trimming took off 1 base at V and 4 bases at J, with 13 bases between the two ends.

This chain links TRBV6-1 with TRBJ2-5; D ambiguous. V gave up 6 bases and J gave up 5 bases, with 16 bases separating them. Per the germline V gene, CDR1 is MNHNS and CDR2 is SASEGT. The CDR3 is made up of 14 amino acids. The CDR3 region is CASSSYLGMETQYF. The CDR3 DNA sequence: TGTGCCAGCAGCTCCTATTTGGGGATGGAGACCCAGTACTTC.

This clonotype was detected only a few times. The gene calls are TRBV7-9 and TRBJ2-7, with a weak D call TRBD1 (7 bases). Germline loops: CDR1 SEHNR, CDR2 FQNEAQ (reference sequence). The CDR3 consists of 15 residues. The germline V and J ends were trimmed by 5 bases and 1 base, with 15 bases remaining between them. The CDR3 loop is CASSARDRSSYEQYF. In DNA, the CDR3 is TGTGCCAGCAGCGCGCGGGACAGATCATCCTACGAGCAGTACTTC.

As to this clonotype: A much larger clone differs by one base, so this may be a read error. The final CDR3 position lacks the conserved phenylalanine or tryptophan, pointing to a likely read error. The CDR3 protein is CASSQSSNYGYTS. DNA for the CDR3: TGTGCCAGCAGCCAAAGTTCCAACTATGGCTACACCTCC. J is TRBJ1-2 and V is TRBV6-1; D not certain. Germline V gene lookup returns CDR1 MNHNS and CDR2 SASEGT. CDR3 size: 13 residues. The germline V and J ends were trimmed by 6 bases and 2 bases, with 10 bases remaining between them.

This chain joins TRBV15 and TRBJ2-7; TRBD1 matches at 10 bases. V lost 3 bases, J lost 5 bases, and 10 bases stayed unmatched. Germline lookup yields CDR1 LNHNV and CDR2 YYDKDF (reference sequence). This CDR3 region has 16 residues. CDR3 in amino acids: CATSSLGQGIGHEQYF. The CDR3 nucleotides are TGTGCCACCAGCAGTTTGGGACAGGGGATCGGGCACGAGCAGTACTTC.

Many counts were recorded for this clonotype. CDR3 region: CASSTTPTYEQYF. The CDR3 nucleotides are TGTGCCAGCTCTACAACCCCCACCTACGAGCAGTACTTC. The chain recombines TRBV25-1 with TRBJ2-7; no clear D. V was trimmed by 8 bases and J by 2 bases, leaving 13 bases between them. The CDR3 is made up of 13 amino acids. Germline lookup yields CDR1 MGHDK and CDR2 SYGVNS.

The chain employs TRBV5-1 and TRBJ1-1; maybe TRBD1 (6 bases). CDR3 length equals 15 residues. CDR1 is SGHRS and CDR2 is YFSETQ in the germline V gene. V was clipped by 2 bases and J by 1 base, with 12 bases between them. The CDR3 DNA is TGCGCCAGCAGCTTATTCCCGGGACAGAACACTGAAGCTTTCTTT. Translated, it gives CASSLFPGQNTEAFF. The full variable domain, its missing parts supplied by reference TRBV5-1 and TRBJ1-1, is KAGVTQTPRYLIKTRGQQVTLSCSPISGHRSVSWYQQTPGQGLQFLFEYFSETQRNKGNFPGRFSGRQFSNSRSEMNVSTLELGDSALYLCASSLFPGQNTEAFFGQGTRLTVV.

CDR3 loop: CSASQRTDLNSPLHF. CDR3 DNA: TGCAGTGCTAGCCAAAGGACAGACCTTAATTCACCCCTCCACTTT. The rearrangement joins TRBV20-1 to TRBJ1-6, with D possibly TRBD1 on 6 matching bases. Germline CDR1 is DFQATT and CDR2 is SNEGSKA (reference sequence). V shed 3 bases and J shed 6 bases, with 15 bases lying between them. The CDR3 sequence is 15 residues long.

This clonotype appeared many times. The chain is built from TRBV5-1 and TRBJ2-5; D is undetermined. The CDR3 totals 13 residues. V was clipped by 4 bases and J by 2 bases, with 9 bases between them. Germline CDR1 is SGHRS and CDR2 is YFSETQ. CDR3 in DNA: TGCGCCAGCAGCCCGCTCCAACAAGAGACCCAGTACTTC. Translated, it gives CASSPLQQETQYF. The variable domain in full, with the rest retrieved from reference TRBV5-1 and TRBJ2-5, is KAGVTQTPRYLIKTRGQQVTLSCSPISGHRSVSWYQQTPGQGLQFLFEYFSETQRNKGNFPGRFSGRQFSNSRSEMNVSTLELGDSALYLCASSPLQQETQYFGPGTRLLVL.

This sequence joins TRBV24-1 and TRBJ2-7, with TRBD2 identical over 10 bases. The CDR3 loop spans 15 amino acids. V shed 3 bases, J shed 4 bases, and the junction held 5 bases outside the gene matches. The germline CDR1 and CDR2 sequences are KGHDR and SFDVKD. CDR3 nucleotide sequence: TGTGCCACCAGTGATCGTATAGCGGGGGGATACGAGCAGTACTTC. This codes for CATSDRIAGGYEQYF.